One and the same sample provided the 31 T cell receptor beta chains below, sequenced in a study of regulatory T cells in long-lasting Graves disease (dated by TCRdb to about 2021). Libraries were constructed by multiplex PCR. TCRdb shows the sequencer as Illumina HiSeq 4000. iRepertoire HTBI primers and Arm-PCR amplification of CDR3 regions were used to construct TCR beta libraries. The public reads were run again by TCRdb, first through fastp at Q25 and then through MiXCR, and only productive beta chains were kept. Rows with one shared CDR3 protein collapse into an entry with the most common genes and DNA. This sample lists under 300,000 distinct CDR3 sequences; roughly a fifth were detected once. Roughly 14% of the sample is held by the ten biggest clonotypes. In light of the paper, this sample's time point label describes: newly diagnosed GD, antithyroid drugs for less than 3 months. RNA was extracted from PBMCs in TRIzol for both TCR sequencing and RNA sequencing.

The material was peripheral blood mononuclear cells (PBMCs), obtained at new diagnosis, from a patient treated with antithyroid drugs. These receptors originate from a female donor with Graves disease.

A few counts support this clonotype. Just one base apart from a much larger clone, this may be a read error. The rearrangement uses TRBV5-1 and TRBJ2-3, with D unclear. The J call may be incorrect, as the DNA end agrees better with TRBJ2-5. The CDR3 length is 15 residues. In germline, CDR1 is SGHRS, CDR2 YFSETQ. The CDR3 reads CASSLEGAQGETQYF. Written as DNA, the CDR3 is TGCGCCAGCAGCTTGGAGGGCGCACAAGGGGAGACCCAGTACTTC.

This clonotype occurred many times. The chain is built from TRBV28 and TRBJ2-3; 13 bases map to TRBD2. Germline lookup yields CDR1 MDHEN and CDR2 SYDVKM. The CDR3 runs to 14 residues. V lost 8 bases to trimming and J lost 1 base; unmatched junction nucleotides: 0. In DNA form, the CDR3 reads TGTGCCAGCGGACTAGCGGGGGGCACAGATACGCAGTATTTT. Its translation: CASGLAGGTDTQYF.

There are many counts of this clonotype. The chain is built from TRBV6-4 and TRBJ2-3, with 8 bases that match TRBD1. Germline V gene data show CDR1 as MRHNA and CDR2 as SNTAGT. The CDR3 extends over 15 amino acids. V gave up 6 bases and J gave up 4 bases; unmatched junction bases: 9. The CDR3 spells CASSVGTGDSDTQYF. CDR3 nucleotides: TGTGCCAGCAGCGTCGGGACAGGTGATTCAGATACGCAGTATTTT.

This clonotype has just a few counts. This chain links TRBV20-1 with TRBJ1-2; no clear D gene. Germline assignment: CDR1 DFQATT and CDR2 SNEGSKA (reference sequence). The V gene lost 2 bases and the J gene lost 0 bases, with 16 bases spanning the gap. This CDR3 is 16 amino acids long. CDR3 protein: CSARTPSVVTNYGYTF. The CDR3 DNA reads as TGCAGTGCTAGAACCCCCTCCGTCGTGACTAACTATGGCTACACCTTC.

Many counts were recorded for this clonotype. The J gene is TRBJ2-1, the V gene TRBV11-2; D gene ambiguous. The CDR3 is made up of 13 amino acids. Deletions cut 1 base from V and 6 bases from J, with 7 bases between. The germline V gene encodes CDR1 SGHAT and CDR2 FQNNGV. CDR3 DNA sequence: TGTGCCAGCAGCTTAGGTCTCCGCAATGAGCAGTTCTTC. Protein product: CASSLGLRNEQFF.

This clonotype was detected ten times or more. This chain uses TRBV2 with TRBJ1-2; D remains ambiguous. The CDR3 sequence is 14 residues long. Germline CDR1 reads SNHLY; CDR2 reads FYNNEI. The V gene lost 2 bases and the J gene lost 3 bases, with 10 bases spanning the gap. CDR3 nucleotides: TGTGCCAGCAGTGAACGACGGGAAGACTATGGCTACACCTTC. This sequence encodes CASSERREDYGYTF.

The J gene is TRBJ2-5, the V gene TRBV9, with D perhaps matching TRBD1 (6 bases). CDR3 length: 14 amino acids. The ends were cut back, 0 bases at V and 5 bases at J, with 11 bases in the middle. CDR1 and CDR2 (germline): SGDLS, YYNGEE. The CDR3 DNA reads as TGTGCCAGCAGCGTAGATACAGGGTTGGAGACCCAGTACTTC. Translating it yields CASSVDTGLETQYF.

As regards this clonotype: Since a far larger clone is one base different, this is likely a read error. The chain recombines TRBV5-5 with TRBJ2-7; D call uncertain. There are 16 residues in the CDR3. The germline V gene encodes CDR1 SGHKS and CDR2 YYEKEE (reference sequence). The CDR3 loop reads CASSPLRTESSYEQYF. As DNA, the CDR3 is TGCGCCAGCAGCCCCCTTCGGACGGAAAGCTCCTACGAGCAGTACTTC.

As to this clonotype: No conserved phenylalanine or tryptophan ends this CDR3, so it is likely a read error. The chain recombines TRBV5-1 with TRBJ2-5; perhaps D is TRBD1 or TRBD2 (5 bases each). Germline assignment: CDR1 SGHRS and CDR2 YFSETQ. The V and J ends lost 5 bases and 1 base respectively, with 9 bases between them. This CDR3 has 13 residues. This CDR3 reads CASRGTVQETQYS. CDR3 DNA sequence: TGCGCCAGCAGGGGGACCGTCCAAGAGACCCAGTACTCC.

This clonotype was picked up one time. The chain employs TRBV9 and TRBJ1-2, with 8 bases fitting TRBD1. The CDR3 is 15 amino acids. The germline V gene encodes CDR1 SGDLS and CDR2 YYNGEE. V dropped 0 bases and J dropped 8; count of bases not matched to a gene: 9. The chain's CDR3 is CASSVVTTGEGGYTF. The DNA for the CDR3 is TGTGCCAGCAGCGTAGTAACGACAGGGGAGGGCGGCTACACCTTC.

This clonotype occurred many times. The chain couples TRBV30 to TRBJ2-7; 9 positions agree with TRBD1. The V gene end was trimmed by 5 bases and the J gene end by 5 bases; junction bases not matched to a gene: 7. The CDR3 loop spans 13 amino acids. In germline, CDR1 is GTSNPN, CDR2 SVGIG (reference sequence). In DNA, the CDR3 is TGTGCCTGGTCGGGACAGGGTTCGGACGAGCAGTACTTC. This translates into CAWSGQGSDEQYF.

This clonotype was seen at least ten times. J is TRBJ1-1 and V is TRBV2, with 7 bases lining up with TRBD1. Germline CDR1 and CDR2: SNHLY and FYNNEI. CDR3 length: 14 amino acids. The V gene end was trimmed by 6 bases and the J gene end by 1 base; junction bases not matched to a gene: 5. CDR3: CASSADRRNTEAFF. The CDR3 nucleotides are TGTGCCAGCAGCGCGGACAGGAGGAACACTGAAGCTTTCTTT.

There are many counts of this clonotype. The chain joins TRBV19 to TRBJ2-1, with 9 bases that match TRBD2. The CDR3 totals 18 residues. Trimming at V came to 3 bases and at J to 7 bases, leaving 16 bases not matched to a gene. Germline values: CDR1 LNHDA, CDR2 SQIVND (reference sequence). This CDR3 reads CASSMKARRSGGQNEQFF. In DNA, the CDR3 is TGTGCCAGTAGTATGAAGGCGCGACGGAGCGGGGGGCAAAATGAGCAGTTCTTC.

This clonotype has ten or more counts. The V and J genes are TRBV9 and TRBJ2-2; TRBD1 matches 9 bases. CDR3 length: 15 amino acids. V was pared by 4 bases and J by 4 bases, with 5 bases of the junction left unmatched. The germline V gene encodes CDR1 SGDLS and CDR2 YYNGEE. For the CDR3, the DNA is TGTGCCAGCAGCCCCCAACAGGGGGCCACCGGGGAGCTGTTTTTT. This sequence encodes CASSPQQGATGELFF.

The gene calls are TRBV11-2 and TRBJ2-3; TRBD1 matches 8 bases. The J call is uncertain, as TRBJ2-5 better fits the DNA end. Germline loops: CDR1 SGHAT, CDR2 FQNNGV. The CDR3 is 15 amino acids. CDR3 coding DNA: TGTGCCAGCAGCTTAGTTCCAGGGGGCGGGGAGACCCAGTACTTC. It encodes CASSLVPGGGETQYF.

This clonotype has a count of ten or more. The chain recombines TRBV2 with TRBJ1-5; no reliable D call. The CDR3 runs to 14 residues. Looked up from germline, CDR1 is SNHLY and CDR2 is FYNNEI. V was clipped by 3 bases and J by 0 bases, with 6 bases between them. CDR3 amino acids: CASSERYSNQPQHF. The CDR3 bases are TGTGCCAGCAGTGAGAGATATAGCAATCAGCCCCAGCATTTT.

Comment on this clonotype: A much bigger clone sits one base away, suggesting this may be a read error. The chain employs TRBV18 and TRBJ1-5; the D is unclear. The V end was cut by 5 bases, the J end by 7 bases, with 15 bases between. Germline CDR1 reads KGHSH; CDR2 reads LQKENI. This CDR3 region has 14 residues. CDR3 in DNA: TGTGCCAGCTCATCGCAGACCGGCGGGCAGCCCCAGCATTTT. Its protein is CASSSQTGGQPQHF.

This sequence joins TRBV30 and TRBJ2-1; 10 nucleotides match TRBD2. J lost 6 bases, V lost 5 bases, and 7 bases had no gene match. Germline lookup yields CDR1 GTSNPN and CDR2 SVGIG (reference sequence). The CDR3 sequence is 14 residues long. The CDR3 is CAWAGTSAINEQFF. For the CDR3, the DNA is TGTGCCTGGGCCGGGACTAGCGCGATCAATGAGCAGTTCTTC.

This clonotype was counted many times. V usage is TRBV18 and J usage is TRBJ2-5, with TRBD1 as a possible D gene (5 bases). Per germline, CDR1 KGHSH and CDR2 LQKENI. CDR3 size: 13 residues. V was trimmed by 4 bases and J by 2 bases, leaving 8 bases between them. The CDR3 loop is CASSLTEQETQYF. The DNA of the CDR3 is TGTGCCAGCTCACTGACAGAACAAGAGACCCAGTACTTC.

This clonotype was recorded at least ten times. This sequence joins TRBV2 and TRBJ2-2; 11 bases map to TRBD1. Germline-derived CDR1 and CDR2 are SNHLY and FYNNEI. The CDR3 has 14 amino acids. V lost 8 bases to trimming and J lost 7 bases; unmatched junction nucleotides: 6. The CDR3 sequence is CASAQGTGGGELFF. CDR3 nucleotides: TGTGCCAGCGCTCAGGGGACAGGGGGCGGGGAGCTGTTTTTT.

This clonotype was picked up many times. This rearrangement joins TRBV11-2 to TRBJ2-3; TRBD1 is a possible D gene (5 bases). CDR1 is SGHAT and CDR2 is FQNNGV in the germline V gene. CDR3 length: 13 residues. With 5 bases removed from V and 6 bases from J, the gap between germline ends came to 12 bases. DNA of the CDR3: TGTGCCAGCAGCCGAGAGACAGCCGATACGCAGTATTTT. It is translated as CASSRETADTQYF.

This clonotype appeared a few times. The rearrangement links TRBV25-1 to TRBJ1-1; TRBD1 agrees at 8 bases. V was pared by 2 bases and J by 5 bases, with 7 bases of the junction left unmatched. CDR1 is MGHDK and CDR2 is SYGVNS in the germline V gene. This CDR3 comprises 15 residues. The CDR3 DNA sequence: TGTGCCAGCAGTGAAGACCAGGGGGCCTTGACTGAAGCTTTCTTT. Amino acids: CASSEDQGALTEAFF.

This clonotype was recorded many times. The chain recombines TRBV15 with TRBJ2-7; the D is unclear. Trimming cost V 4 bases and J 4 bases, with 5 bases left between them. The germline V gene encodes CDR1 LNHNV and CDR2 YYDKDF (reference sequence). The CDR3 contains 11 residues. Here the CDR3 DNA reads TGTGCCACCAGCACTGGGTACGAGCAGTACTTC. Protein: CATSTGYEQYF. Full variable domain (rest looked up from reference TRBV15 and TRBJ2-7): DAMVIQNPRYQVTQFGKPVTLSCSQTLNHNVMYWYQQKSSQAPKLLFHYYDKDFNNEADTPDNFQSRRPNTSFCFLDIRSPGLGDTAMYLCATSTGYEQYFGPGTRLTVT.

This clonotype was found many times. The chain joins TRBV6-2 or TRBV6-3 to TRBJ2-7; 7 bases line up with TRBD1. With 0 bases clipped from V and 3 bases from J, the junction kept 5 bases outside the gene matches. Germline CDR1 MNHEY, CDR2 SVGEGT. This CDR3 has 15 amino acids. In nucleotides, the CDR3 is TGTGCCAGCAGTTACTCCGGACAGGAGTACTACGAGCAGTACTTC. Translated: CASSYSGQEYYEQYF.

This clonotype was counted ten times or more. The CDR3 sequence is CAISDPGLAGADTQYF. The CDR3 DNA is TGTGCCATCAGTGACCCGGGACTAGCGGGGGCAGATACGCAGTATTTT. The rearrangement links TRBV10-3 to TRBJ2-3; 14 positions agree with TRBD2. The trim removed 3 bases at V and 4 bases at J, leaving 3 bases unmatched. The CDR3 has 16 amino acids. Germline V gives CDR1 ENHRY, CDR2 SYGVKD.

This clonotype came up a few times. The V and J genes are TRBV20-1 and TRBJ2-7, with 14 bases aligning to TRBD2. Per germline, CDR1 DFQATT and CDR2 SNEGSKA (reference sequence). Losses at the gene ends were 3 bases for V and 7 bases for J; bases not matched to a gene: 11. The CDR3 loop spans 16 amino acids. The CDR3: CSASGTSGSQAREQYF. CDR3 sequence (DNA): TGCAGTGCTAGTGGGACTAGCGGGAGTCAGGCTCGAGAGCAGTACTTC.

This clonotype was observed at least ten times. The chain joins TRBV2 to TRBJ2-7; TRBD1 is a possible D gene (5 bases). Per the germline V gene, CDR1 is SNHLY and CDR2 is FYNNEI. The V gene lost 2 bases and the J gene lost 5 bases, with 10 bases spanning the gap. The CDR3 has 13 amino acids. The CDR3 nucleotides read TGTGCCAGCAGTGAACAGGGTTTGAACGAGCAGTACTTC. Its translation: CASSEQGLNEQYF.

This clonotype was detected many times. Its ends do not fully match the called genes, so a read error is possible. The CDR3 protein is CASSATGTGYDYTF. Written as DNA, the CDR3 is TGTGCCAGCAGTGCCACCGGGACAGGGTATGACTACACCTTC. This sequence joins TRBV6-4 and TRBJ1-2, with 9 positions matching TRBD1. Germline V gene lookup returns CDR1 MRHNA and CDR2 SNTAGT. This CDR3 is 14 amino acids long.

This clonotype was observed a handful of times. The chain uses TRBV6-1 and TRBJ2-1; 11 bases align to TRBD2. The trim removed 3 bases at V and 8 bases at J, leaving 9 bases unmatched. The germline V gene encodes CDR1 MNHNS and CDR2 SASEGT. The CDR3 runs to 16 residues. CDR3 in DNA: TGTGCCAGCAGTGAGACGGGACTAGCGGTAGGGTATGAGCAGTTCTTC. Amino acids: CASSETGLAVGYEQFF.

This clonotype was recorded many times. The V gene is TRBV24-1, the J gene TRBJ2-3; D is unresolved. Germline CDR1 and CDR2: KGHDR and SFDVKD. CDR3 length: 14 residues. Trimming shortened V by 5 bases and J by 0 bases, and 8 bases separated the two germline ends. The CDR3 sequence: CATSAPGSTDTQYF. The CDR3 DNA reads TGTGCCACCAGTGCCCCCGGGAGCACAGATACGCAGTATTTT.

V and J are TRBV27 and TRBJ1-4; possible D gene TRBD1, 5 bases. V lost 5 bases and J 6 bases, leaving 10 bases between the germline ends. The CDR3 contains 13 residues. Germline V CDR1 and CDR2: MNHEY, SMNVEV (reference sequence). In nucleotides, the CDR3 is TGTGCCAGCAGTCGACAGTTAGATGAAAAACTGTTTTTT. Translation gives CASSRQLDEKLFF.